Listed here is a single TCR beta chain. The antigen is not known. TCRdb passed the reads through MiXCR, listing each CDR3 protein once. The repertoire holds about 340,000 distinct CDR3 sequences, with under 35% as singletons. This specimen comes from a study of T cell repertoires in cytomegalovirus infection. Germline loops: CDR1 SGHNT, CDR2 YENEEA. V was pared by 2 bases and J by 4 bases, with 8 bases between. The length of the CDR3 is 13 residues. This receptor was taken from a human donor in good health (CMV status not recorded). Some clones in this sample may be carry-over from other donors' samples. The J gene is TRBJ1-1, the V gene TRBV11-3; D not certain. The sequencing here drew on cultured PBMCs, taken from culture after CMV antigen stimulation. The CDR3 DNA reads TGTGCCAGCAGCTTAACGGCTACCACTGAAGCTTTCTTT. Its protein is CASSLTATTEAFF.